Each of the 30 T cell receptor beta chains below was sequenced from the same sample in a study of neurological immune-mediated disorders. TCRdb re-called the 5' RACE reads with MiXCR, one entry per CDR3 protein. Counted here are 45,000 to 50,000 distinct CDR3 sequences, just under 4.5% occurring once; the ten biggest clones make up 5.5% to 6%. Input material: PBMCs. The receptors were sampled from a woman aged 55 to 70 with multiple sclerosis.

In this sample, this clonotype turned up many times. The CDR3 nucleotides are TGCAGTGCTAGGGAGTCGGATGGGGAGCAGTTCTTC. Protein: CSARESDGEQFF. The chain recombines TRBV20-1 with TRBJ2-1; D ambiguous. Germline V gene sequence: CDR1 DFQATT, CDR2 SNEGSKA (reference sequence). The germline V and J ends were trimmed by 3 bases and 10 bases, with 13 bases remaining between them. The CDR3 totals 12 residues.

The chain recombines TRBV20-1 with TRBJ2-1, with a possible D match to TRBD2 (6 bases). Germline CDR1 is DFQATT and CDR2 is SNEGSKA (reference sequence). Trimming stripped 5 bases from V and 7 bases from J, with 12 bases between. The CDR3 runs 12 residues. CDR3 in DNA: TGCAGTGCTCGCAAGGGAGGAAATGAGCAGTTCTTC. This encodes CSARKGGNEQFF.

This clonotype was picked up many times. For the CDR3, the DNA is TGCAGTGCTAGCAGGGGGGGTTCCTATGAGCAGTTCTTC. It is translated as CSASRGGSYEQFF. The chain is built from TRBV20-1 and TRBJ2-1, with D perhaps being TRBD1 or TRBD2 (7 bases each). From germline, CDR1 is DFQATT and CDR2 SNEGSKA (reference sequence). The CDR3 runs 13 residues. V lost 3 bases and J lost 8, with 14 bases in between.

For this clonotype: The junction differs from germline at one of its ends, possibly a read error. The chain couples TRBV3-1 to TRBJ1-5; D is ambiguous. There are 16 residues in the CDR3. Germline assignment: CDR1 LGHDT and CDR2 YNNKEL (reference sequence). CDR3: CASSPGESYSNQPQNF. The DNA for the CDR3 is TGTGCCAGCAGCCCCGGCGAGTCTTATAGCAATCAGCCCCAGAATTTT.

CDR3 residues: CASSQGGRETQYF. DNA of the CDR3: TGTGCCAGCAGCCAAGGAGGGCGAGAGACCCAGTACTTC. This chain joins TRBV14 and TRBJ2-5, with D possibly TRBD2 on 5 matching bases. Per germline, CDR1 SGHDN and CDR2 FVKESK. V lost 1 base and J 4 bases, leaving 7 bases between the germline ends. The CDR3 is made up of 13 amino acids.

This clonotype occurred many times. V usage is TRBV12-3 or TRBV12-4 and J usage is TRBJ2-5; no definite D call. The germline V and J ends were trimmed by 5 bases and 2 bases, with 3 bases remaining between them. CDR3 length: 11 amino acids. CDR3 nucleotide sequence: TGTGCCAGCAGTATTCAAGAGACCCAGTACTTC. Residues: CASSIQETQYF.

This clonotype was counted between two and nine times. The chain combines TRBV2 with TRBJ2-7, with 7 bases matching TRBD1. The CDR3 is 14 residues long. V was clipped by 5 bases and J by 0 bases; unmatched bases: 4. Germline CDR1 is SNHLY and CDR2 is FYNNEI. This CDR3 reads CASSPDRASYEQYF. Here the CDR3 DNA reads TGTGCCAGCAGTCCCGACAGGGCCTCCTACGAGCAGTACTTC. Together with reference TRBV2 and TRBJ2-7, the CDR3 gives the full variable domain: EPEVTQTPSHQVTQMGQEVILRCVPISNHLYFYWYRQILGQKVEFLVSFYNNEISEKSEIFDDQFSVERPDGSNFTLKIRSTKLEDSAMYFCASSPDRASYEQYFGPGTRLTVT.

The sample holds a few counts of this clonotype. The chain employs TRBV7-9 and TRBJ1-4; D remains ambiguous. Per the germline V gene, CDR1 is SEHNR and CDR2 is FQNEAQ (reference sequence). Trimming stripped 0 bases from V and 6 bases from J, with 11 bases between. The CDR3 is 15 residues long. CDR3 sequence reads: CASSLALPGDEKLFF. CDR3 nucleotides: TGTGCCAGCAGCTTAGCGCTACCTGGGGATGAAAAACTGTTTTTT.

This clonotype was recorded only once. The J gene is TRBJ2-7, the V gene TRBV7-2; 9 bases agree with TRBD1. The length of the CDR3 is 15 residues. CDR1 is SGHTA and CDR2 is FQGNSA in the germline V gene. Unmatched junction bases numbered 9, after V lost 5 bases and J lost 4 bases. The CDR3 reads CASSHGQGRVYEQYF. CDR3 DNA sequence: TGTGCCAGCAGCCACGGACAGGGGAGGGTTTACGAGCAGTACTTC.

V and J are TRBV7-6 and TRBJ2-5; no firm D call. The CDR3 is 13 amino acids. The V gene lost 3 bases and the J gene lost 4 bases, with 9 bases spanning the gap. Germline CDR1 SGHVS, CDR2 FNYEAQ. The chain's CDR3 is CASSFQYGETQYF. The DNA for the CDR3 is TGTGCCAGCAGCTTCCAGTATGGAGAGACCCAGTACTTC.

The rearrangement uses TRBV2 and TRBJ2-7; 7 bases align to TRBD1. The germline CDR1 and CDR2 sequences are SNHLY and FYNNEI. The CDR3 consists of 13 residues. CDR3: CASDRDQLSEQYF. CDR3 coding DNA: TGTGCATCCGACAGGGACCAACTCTCCGAGCAGTACTTC.

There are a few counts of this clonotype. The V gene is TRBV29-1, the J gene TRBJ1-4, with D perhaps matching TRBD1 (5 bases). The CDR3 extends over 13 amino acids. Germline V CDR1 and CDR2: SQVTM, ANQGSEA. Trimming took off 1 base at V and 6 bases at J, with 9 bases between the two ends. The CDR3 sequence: CSVEGRGDEKLFF. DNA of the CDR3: TGCAGCGTTGAAGGACGGGGCGATGAAAAACTGTTTTTT.

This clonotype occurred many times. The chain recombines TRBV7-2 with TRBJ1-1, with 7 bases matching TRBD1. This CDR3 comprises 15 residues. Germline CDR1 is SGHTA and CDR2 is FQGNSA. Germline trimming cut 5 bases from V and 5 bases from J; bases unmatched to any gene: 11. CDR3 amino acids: CASSKRQGGGTEAFF. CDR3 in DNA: TGTGCCAGCAGCAAGCGACAGGGAGGCGGGACTGAAGCTTTCTTT.

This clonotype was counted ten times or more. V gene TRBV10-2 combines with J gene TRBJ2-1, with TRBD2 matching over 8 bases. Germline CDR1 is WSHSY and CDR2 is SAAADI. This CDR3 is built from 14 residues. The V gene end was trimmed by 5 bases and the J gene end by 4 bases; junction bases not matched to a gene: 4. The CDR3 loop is CASSLSGGYNEQFF. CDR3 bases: TGCGCCAGCAGTTTATCGGGGGGGTACAATGAGCAGTTCTTC.

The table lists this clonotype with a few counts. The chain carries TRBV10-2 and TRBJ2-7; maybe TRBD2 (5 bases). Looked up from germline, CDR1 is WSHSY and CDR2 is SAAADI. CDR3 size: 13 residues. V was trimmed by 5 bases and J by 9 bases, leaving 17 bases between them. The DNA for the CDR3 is TGCGCCAGCAGTACCAGGACGACTACCGGGCAGTACTTC. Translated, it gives CASSTRTTTGQYF.

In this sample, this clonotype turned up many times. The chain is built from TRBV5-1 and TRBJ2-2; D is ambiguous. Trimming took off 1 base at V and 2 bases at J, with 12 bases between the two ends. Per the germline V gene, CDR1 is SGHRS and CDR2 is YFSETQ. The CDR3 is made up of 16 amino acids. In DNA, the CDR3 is TGCGCCAGCAGCTTGCCCAGAAGCCCTAACACCGGGGAGCTGTTTTTT. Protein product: CASSLPRSPNTGELFF.

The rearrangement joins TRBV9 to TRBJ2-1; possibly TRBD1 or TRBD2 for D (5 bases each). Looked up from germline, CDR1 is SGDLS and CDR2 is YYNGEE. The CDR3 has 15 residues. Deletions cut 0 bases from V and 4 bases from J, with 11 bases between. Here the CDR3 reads CASSVGGNPYNEQFF. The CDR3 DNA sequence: TGTGCCAGCAGCGTAGGGGGGAACCCTTACAATGAGCAGTTCTTC.

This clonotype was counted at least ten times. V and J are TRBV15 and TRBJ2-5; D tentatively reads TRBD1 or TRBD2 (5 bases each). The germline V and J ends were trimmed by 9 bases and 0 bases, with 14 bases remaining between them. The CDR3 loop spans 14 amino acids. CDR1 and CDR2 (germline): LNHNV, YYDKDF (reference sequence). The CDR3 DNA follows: TGTGCCACTTCTCCGGGACCGTACCAAGAGACCCAGTACTTC. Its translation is CATSPGPYQETQYF.

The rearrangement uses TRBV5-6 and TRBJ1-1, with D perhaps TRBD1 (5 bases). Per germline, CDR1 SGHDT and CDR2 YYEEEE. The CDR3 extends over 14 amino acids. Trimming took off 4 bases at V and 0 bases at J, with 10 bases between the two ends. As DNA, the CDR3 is TGTGCCAGCAGCCGCCGGGGGTTGAACACTGAAGCTTTCTTT. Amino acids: CASSRRGLNTEAFF. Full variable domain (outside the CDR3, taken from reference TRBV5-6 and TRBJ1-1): DAGVTQSPTHLIKTRGQQVTLRCSPKSGHDTVSWYQQALGQGPQFIFQYYEEEERQRGNFPDRFSGHQFPNYSSELNVNALLLGDSALYLCASSRRGLNTEAFFGQGTRLTVV.

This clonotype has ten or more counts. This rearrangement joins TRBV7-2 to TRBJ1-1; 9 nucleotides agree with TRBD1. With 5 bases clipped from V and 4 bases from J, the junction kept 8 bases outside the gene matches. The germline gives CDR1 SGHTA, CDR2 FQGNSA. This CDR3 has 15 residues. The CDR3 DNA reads TGTGCCAGCAGCCAACAGGGGGCTGGTGGCACTGAAGCTTTCTTT. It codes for CASSQQGAGGTEAFF. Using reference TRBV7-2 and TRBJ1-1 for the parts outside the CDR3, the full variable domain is GAGVSQSPSNKVTEKGKDVELRCDPISGHTALYWYRQSLGQGLEFLIYFQGNSAPDKSGLPSDRFSAERTGGSVSTLTIQRTQQEDSAVYLCASSQQGAGGTEAFFGQGTRLTVV.

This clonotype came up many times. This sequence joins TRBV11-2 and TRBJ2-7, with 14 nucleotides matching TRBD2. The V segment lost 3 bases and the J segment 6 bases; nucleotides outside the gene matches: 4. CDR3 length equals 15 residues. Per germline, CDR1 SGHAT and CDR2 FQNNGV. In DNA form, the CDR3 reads TGTGCCAGCAGCTTTGGGACTAGCGGGAGCTCCGAGCAGTACGTC. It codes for CASSFGTSGSSEQYV.

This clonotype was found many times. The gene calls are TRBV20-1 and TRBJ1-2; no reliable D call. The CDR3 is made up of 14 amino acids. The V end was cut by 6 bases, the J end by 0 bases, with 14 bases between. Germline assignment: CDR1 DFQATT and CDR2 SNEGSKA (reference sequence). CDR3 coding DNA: TGCAGTGCCCTCCGAGGGAACTCTAACTATGGCTACACCTTC. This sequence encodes CSALRGNSNYGYTF.

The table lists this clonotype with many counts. The CDR3 DNA sequence: TGTGCCAGCAGCTTCGCCCGAATGAACACCGGGGAGCTGTTTTTT. It specifies CASSFARMNTGELFF. This chain links TRBV7-9 with TRBJ2-2; D unresolved. Germline V gene sequence: CDR1 SEHNR, CDR2 FQNEAQ (reference sequence). This CDR3 spans 15 amino acids. Between the trimmed V and J ends, which lost 3 bases and 1 base, there was a span of 9 bases.

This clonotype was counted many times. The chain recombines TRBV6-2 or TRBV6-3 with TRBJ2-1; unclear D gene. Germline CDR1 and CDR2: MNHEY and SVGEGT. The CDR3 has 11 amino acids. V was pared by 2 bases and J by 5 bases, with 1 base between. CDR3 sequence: CASSYHNEQFF. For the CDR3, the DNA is TGTGCCAGCAGTTACCACAATGAGCAGTTCTTC.

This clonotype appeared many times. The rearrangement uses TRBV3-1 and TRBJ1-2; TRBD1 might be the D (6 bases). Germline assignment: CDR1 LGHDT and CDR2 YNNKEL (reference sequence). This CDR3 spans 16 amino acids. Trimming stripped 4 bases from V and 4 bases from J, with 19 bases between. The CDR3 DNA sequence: TGTGCCAGCAGCCTTCGTGGGGAAACGGGGGCCTATGGCTACACCTTC. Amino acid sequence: CASSLRGETGAYGYTF. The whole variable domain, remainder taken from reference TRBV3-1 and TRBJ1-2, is DTAVSQTPKYLVTQMGNDKSIKCEQNLGHDTMYWYKQDSKKFLKIMFSYNNKELIINETVPNRFSPKSPDKAHLNLHINSLELGDSAVYFCASSLRGETGAYGYTFGSGTRLTVV.

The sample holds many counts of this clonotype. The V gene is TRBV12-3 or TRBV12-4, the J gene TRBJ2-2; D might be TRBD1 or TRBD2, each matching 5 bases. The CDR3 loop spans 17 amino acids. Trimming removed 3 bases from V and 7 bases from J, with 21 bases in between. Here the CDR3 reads CASSFYTGSTDGGELFF. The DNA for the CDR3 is TGTGCCAGCAGTTTTTATACGGGATCGACAGATGGCGGGGAGCTGTTTTTT.

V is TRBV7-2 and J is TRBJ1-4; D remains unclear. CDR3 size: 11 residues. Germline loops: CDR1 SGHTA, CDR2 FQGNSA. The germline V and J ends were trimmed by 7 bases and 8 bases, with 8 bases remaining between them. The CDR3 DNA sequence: TGTGCCAGCACCGCCGGGGAAAAACTGTTTTTT. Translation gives CASTAGEKLFF.

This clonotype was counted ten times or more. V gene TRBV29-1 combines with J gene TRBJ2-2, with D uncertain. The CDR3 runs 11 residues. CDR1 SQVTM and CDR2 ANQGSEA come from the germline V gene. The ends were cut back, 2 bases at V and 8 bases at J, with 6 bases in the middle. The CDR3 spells CSVETGGELFF. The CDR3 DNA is TGCAGCGTTGAAACCGGTGGGGAGCTGTTTTTT.

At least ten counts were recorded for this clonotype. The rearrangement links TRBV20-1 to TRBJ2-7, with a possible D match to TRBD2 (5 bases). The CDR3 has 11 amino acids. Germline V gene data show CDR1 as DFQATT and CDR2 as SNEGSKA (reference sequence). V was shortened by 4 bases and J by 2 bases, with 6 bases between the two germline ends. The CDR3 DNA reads TGCAGTGCTATACTAGCCTACGAGCAGTACTTC. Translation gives CSAILAYEQYF.

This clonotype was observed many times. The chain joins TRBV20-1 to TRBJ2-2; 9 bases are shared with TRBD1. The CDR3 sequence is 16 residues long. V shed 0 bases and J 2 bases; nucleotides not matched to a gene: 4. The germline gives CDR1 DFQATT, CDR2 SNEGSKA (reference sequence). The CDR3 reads CSARDLGQGNTGELFF. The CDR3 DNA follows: TGCAGTGCTAGAGATTTGGGACAGGGAAACACCGGGGAGCTGTTTTTT.